This TCR beta chain was documented in a study of blood T cells in healthy people across ages (dated by TCRdb to the mid-2010s). About the investigation overall: In model experiments, template switching captured roughly one uniquely barcoded TCR beta cDNA molecule for every two T cells. To avoid experimental bias, donors of different ages were spread randomly across the sequencing lanes. Using the same blood draw, the study looked at two additional independent replicas of 1 million unique cDNA reads for two donors, one aged 18 to 29 and the other aged 80 or older. The donors were split into four age groups: young (average approximately 16 years), middle-aged (over 35), aged (over 55) and long-lived (approximately 80). The study measured age-related changes in TCR beta repertoire diversity using deep sequencing normalized with unique cDNA molecular identifiers.

Findings and caveats that apply to the study as a whole: As age increased, observed TCR beta diversity per million T cells dropped in a roughly linear way, and a significant reduction was already evident by age approximately 40. Donor CMV infection status was unknown, potentially confounding age-related changes in expanded clonotypes. Compared with the aged group, the long-lived group had more naive CD4+ T cells, fewer expanded clones and increased TCR diversity, suggesting age selection. Conclusive comparison of naive and antigen-experienced compartments was prevented by the profiling of bulk unsorted PBMCs. Estimates of total diversity from one million sequenced T cells were regarded as lower bounds and underestimates. A strong correlation was found between observed TCR beta diversity and the percentage of naive T cells measured by flow cytometry.

Library preparation employed 5' RACE. This sample was sequenced with an Illumina HiSeq 2500. A second PCR of roughly 6 to 11 cycles was run with a J-beta primer mix and a sample-barcoded 5' primer. A template-switch 5' adaptor carrying 12 random nucleotides introduced a unique molecular identifier onto each TCR beta cDNA molecule. Each sample yielded at least 3 million CDR3-containing paired-end reads. All of the RNA was converted into first-strand cDNA using the Mint cDNA synthesis kit, with a TRBC-specific oligonucleotide serving as the primer. After uracil-DNA glycosylase treatment, a first 18-cycle PCR used universal primers M1SS and BC2_uni_R on all cDNA. For the original study's pipeline: For normalization, 1 million high-quality reads were randomly selected from each sample, with every read carrying a distinct molecular identifier. Reads with shared molecular identifiers were discarded instead of being binned into consensus sequences. MiTCR, run with a Q25 quality threshold and the strictest error-elimination algorithm, handled CDR3 identification, clonotype clustering and error correction. A nonparametric unseen species model with Euler transformation was used to estimate lower-bound total TCR beta diversity. TCRdb took the public reads, trimmed them with fastp at Q25, ran MiXCR for clone calling and kept in-frame beta chains. Records with the same CDR3 protein are collapsed into one entry carrying the most frequent genes and DNA. The V and J calls were determined by TCRdb, not by the authors. The sample table shows about 580,000 distinct CDR3 sequences, and roughly 43% are seen once. The leading ten clones occupy roughly 25% of the sample.

As regards this clonotype: The antigen this receptor binds is unknown. No clone much larger than this one lies a single base away; base qualities are absent.

V loses 1 base at its end and J loses 2 bases; junction bases beyond the gene matches: 17. From the cysteine up to the phenylalanine, the CDR3 has a length of 20 residues. Solely the CDR3 DNA is kept, with 60 bases framed from the first base. From the germline V gene, CDR1 is SGHTA and CDR2 is FQGNSA. The donors were 40 or so Caucasian individuals from Russia, aged 6 to 90 years, who were systemically healthy. Each donor gave ten milliliters of peripheral blood, collected into EDTA-treated Vacutainer tubes. Ficoll-Paque density-gradient centrifugation was used to isolate PBMCs, with at least 6 million per sample. Trizol reagent was used to extract total RNA from PBMCs, with at least 6 micrograms per sample. For every donor, flow cytometry on a PBMC aliquot measured the percentage of naive CD45RAhigh/CD27high T cells.

This TCR was recovered from a man aged 80 or over in good health. Recombination joined TRBV7-2 with TRBJ2-1, and 7 junction bases match TRBD1. The sequencing sample was made of blood. The bases are TGTGCCAGCAGCTTAGTCTCTGCGACAGGGAGCCTACCGCCCTACAATGAGCAGTTCTTC. It codes for CASSLVSATGSLPPYNEQFF.